This T cell receptor beta chain was observed in a study of breast tumors, draining lymph nodes, adjacent tissues (dated by TCRdb to the mid-2010s). Study-level background: The study compared TCR beta repertoires across tumor, adjacent nontumor tissue and axillary lymph nodes from breast cancer patients. The study aimed to assess the relationships and possible T-cell exchange between tumor, surrounding tissue and draining lymph node repertoires in human breast cancer. Results and caveats for the whole study, not just this receptor: A scenario in which most tumor T cells derive from the lymph node and then expand within tumor tissue was judged to be consistent with the data. Tumor and nontumor tissue repertoires were found to be significantly more similar in luminal-like than in basal-like breast cancer. T-cell repertoire diversity in tumors was found to be lower than in lymph nodes but higher than in nontumor tissue, and preferential V and J gene usage was observed. Rather than being directly demonstrated, the conclusion that tumor T cells originate in lymph nodes was presented as consistent with a hypothesis.

Sequencing was performed on an Illumina HiSeq 2000. TCR beta chain libraries were generated by multiplex PCR amplification. The amplified TCR beta chain products were analyzed by high-throughput sequencing. TCRdb redid the processing of the public reads, applying fastp at Q25 and MiXCR, and retained in-frame beta chains. When rows share a CDR3 protein, they turn into one entry using the most common DNA and genes. The sample contains some 150,000 distinct CDR3 sequences, 25% to 40% of them found a single time. The leading ten clones occupy roughly 3.8% of the sample. Concerning this clonotype: Its antigen is currently not known. Within one base of it there is no much larger clone, and no base qualities were kept.

The lymph node samples were taken from the axillary draining lymph nodes of breast cancer patients. The specimen sequenced was axillary lymph node tissue. The source of this sequence is a female donor with breast cancer. Some clones in this sample may be carry-over from other donors' samples.

The DNA sequence is given as TGCAGTGCTAGAGATCCGAAAGTTGGTTCCGAGCAGTACTTC. Its translation is CSARDPKVGSEQYF. The rearranged segments are TRBV20-1 and TRBJ2-7; confidence is insufficient to name the D gene. V drops 0 bases and J drops 6 bases, leaving 15 bases in between. The germline V gene (reference sequence) yields DFQATT for CDR1 and SNEGSKA for CDR2. The CDR3 covers 14 residues, taking in both the cysteine and the phenylalanine. Just CDR3 DNA is preserved here, 42 bases in frame from base 1.